The 21 T cell receptor beta chains presented below share a single source sample, sequenced in a study of T-cell reconstitution after alpha-beta-depleted transplantation in children. This sample's TCRbeta library carried unique molecular identifier barcodes. TCRdb passed the PCR reads through MiXCR, listing each CDR3 protein once. Found here are 190,000 or so distinct CDR3 sequences, roughly 6.8% of them singletons; the top ten hold about 3%. Material: PBMCs from the stem cell graft donor, obtained from the stem cell graft. The receptors come from a human donor who donated a stem cell graft to a child with Wiskott-Aldrich syndrome.

The sample holds many counts of this clonotype. V is TRBV18 and J is TRBJ2-7; D possibly corresponds to TRBD1 (5 bases). V lost 0 bases and J 3 bases, leaving 12 bases between the germline ends. CDR1 and CDR2 (germline): KGHSH, LQKENI. CDR3 length: 15 amino acids. DNA for the CDR3: TGTGCCAGCTCACCACCGAAAGGGGCTGGCTACGAGCAGTACTTC. Translation: CASSPPKGAGYEQYF. Full variable domain (rest looked up from reference TRBV18 and TRBJ2-7): NAGVMQNPRHLVRRRGQEARLRCSPMKGHSHVYWYRQLPEEGLKFMVYLQKENIIDESGMPKERFSAEFPKEGPSILRIQQVVRGDSAAYFCASSPPKGAGYEQYFGPGTRLTVT.

In this sample, this clonotype turned up many times. The CDR3 loop reads CSVEEDRGTGELFF. CDR3 sequence (DNA): TGCAGCGTTGAGGAGGACAGGGGAACCGGGGAGCTGTTTTTT. The chain couples TRBV29-1 to TRBJ2-2; 9 bases match TRBD1. CDR1 is SQVTM, CDR2 ANQGSEA, per germline. The CDR3 runs to 14 residues. The junction had 4 bases not matched to a gene; V was cut back by 3 bases and J by 5 bases.

The chain is built from TRBV7-9 and TRBJ1-1; D gene uncertain. The CDR3 extends over 15 amino acids. V shed 5 bases and J shed 2 bases, with 15 bases lying between them. In germline, CDR1 is SEHNR, CDR2 FQNEAQ (reference sequence). The CDR3 reads CASSPLRRENTEAFF. The CDR3 DNA reads as TGTGCCAGCAGCCCACTAAGGAGGGAAAACACTGAAGCTTTCTTT.

The CDR3 DNA follows: TGTGCCAGCAGCGCCTCGGGGGCTTCCTACAATGAGCAGTTCTTC. It codes for CASSASGASYNEQFF. V and J are TRBV9 and TRBJ2-1; D may be TRBD1 or TRBD2 (6 bases each). CDR1 is SGDLS and CDR2 is YYNGEE in the germline V gene. Trimming removed 3 bases at V and 1 base at J, with 11 bases between. The CDR3 is made up of 15 amino acids. Drawing the rest from reference TRBV9 and TRBJ2-1, the complete variable domain is DSGVTQTPKHLITATGQRVTLRCSPRSGDLSVYWYQQSLDQGLQFLIQYYNGEERAKGNILERFSAQQFPDLHSELNLSSLELGDSALYFCASSASGASYNEQFFGPGTRLTVL.

At least ten counts were recorded for this clonotype. The rearrangement uses TRBV6-6 and TRBJ1-2; D call uncertain. Trimming cost V 8 bases and J 4 bases, with 14 bases left between them. There are 13 residues in the CDR3. CDR1 is MNHNY, CDR2 SVGAGI, per germline (reference sequence). In DNA form, the CDR3 reads TGTGCCAGCTCTGGTACACCGAGCTATGGCTACACCTTC. As protein: CASSGTPSYGYTF.

This clonotype was seen more than once but under ten times. The genes are TRBV19 and TRBJ2-1, with unresolved D. The germline V gene encodes CDR1 LNHDA and CDR2 SQIVND (reference sequence). V was shortened by 11 bases and J by 1 base, with 6 bases between the two germline ends. This CDR3 contains 11 residues. CDR3 region: CAVQSYNEQFF. CDR3 coding DNA: TGTGCCGTGCAGTCCTACAATGAGCAGTTCTTC. Full variable domain (missing parts from reference TRBV19 and TRBJ2-1): DGGITQSPKYLFRKEGQNVTLSCEQNLNHDAMYWYRQDPGQGLRLIYYSQIVNDFQKGDIAEGYSVSREKKESFPLTVTSAQKNPTAFYLCAVQSYNEQFFGPGTRLTVL.

This clonotype was picked up many times. The rearrangement links TRBV12-3 or TRBV12-4 to TRBJ2-1; 7 nucleotides match TRBD2. The ends lost 6 bases at V and 4 bases at J; junction bases unmatched: 9. The CDR3 has 15 amino acids. The CDR3 nucleotides read TGTGCCAGCAGCGCAGCGCCGGGACTATACAATGAGCAGTTCTTC. Translated: CASSAAPGLYNEQFF.

With regard to this clonotype: With a much larger clone just one base away, this may be a read error. The V gene is TRBV27, the J gene TRBJ2-3, with TRBD1 as a possible D gene (7 bases). This CDR3 is built from 17 residues. V lost 8 bases, J lost 1 base, and 22 bases lay in between. Germline CDR1 MNHEY, CDR2 SMNVEV (reference sequence). For the CDR3, the DNA is TGTGCCAGCCTACGGGCAGGGGGGATTTTCGGCACAGATACGCAGTATTTT. As protein: CASLRAGGIFGTDTQYF.

This clonotype was recorded a few times. V gene TRBV28 combines with J gene TRBJ2-3, with D unresolved. This CDR3 is 13 amino acids long. V shed 7 bases and J shed 0 bases, with 8 bases lying between them. CDR1 is MDHEN, CDR2 SYDVKM, per germline. The CDR3 DNA follows: TGTGCCAGCAACGTTGCTAGCACAGATACGCAGTATTTT. Protein: CASNVASTDTQYF. The full variable domain, completed using reference TRBV28 and TRBJ2-3, is DVKVTQSSRYLVKRTGEKVFLECVQDMDHENMFWYRQDPGLGLRLIYFSYDVKMKEKGDIPEGYSVSREKKERFSLILESASTNQTSMYLCASNVASTDTQYFGPGTRLTVL.

J is TRBJ2-7 and V is TRBV6-1; tentative D call: TRBD2 (6 bases). In germline, CDR1 is MNHNS, CDR2 SASEGT. The CDR3 length is 13 residues. V was shortened by 4 bases and J by 3 bases, with 10 bases between the two germline ends. The chain's CDR3 is CASSAGLGYEQYF. Here the CDR3 DNA reads TGTGCCAGCAGTGCGGGACTTGGCTACGAGCAGTACTTC.

The sample holds many counts of this clonotype. This chain uses TRBV30 with TRBJ2-2, with TRBD1 matching 7 bases. The CDR3 loop spans 13 amino acids. V dropped 4 bases and J dropped 5; count of bases not matched to a gene: 4. The V gene's germline CDR1 is GTSNPN and CDR2 SVGIG (reference sequence). The CDR3 loop reads CAWTGQSTGELFF. The CDR3 DNA follows: TGTGCCTGGACGGGACAGAGTACCGGGGAGCTGTTTTTT. Supplemented by reference TRBV30 and TRBJ2-2, the full variable domain reads SQTIHQWPATLVQPVGSPLSLECTVEGTSNPNLYWYRQAAGRGLQLLFYSVGIGQISSEVPQNLSASRPQDRQFILSSKKLLLSDSGFYLCAWTGQSTGELFFGEGSRLTVL.

J is TRBJ1-2 and V is TRBV7-2, with D perhaps TRBD1 (6 bases). Germline CDR1 is SGHTA and CDR2 is FQGNSA. The CDR3 has 13 amino acids. Between the trimmed V and J ends, which lost 3 bases and 8 bases, there was a span of 13 bases. CDR3 loop: CASSLQGNRGYTF. CDR3 bases: TGTGCCAGCAGCTTGCAGGGGAATCGAGGCTACACCTTC.

This clonotype was detected many times. The chain uses TRBV30 and TRBJ2-5, with 11 bases aligning to TRBD2. Germline V CDR1 and CDR2: GTSNPN, SVGIG (reference sequence). This CDR3 comprises 15 residues. V trimming: 5 bases; J trimming: 0 bases; junction bases outside the gene matches: 5. The CDR3 loop reads CAWDASGGNQETQYF. The CDR3 DNA is TGTGCCTGGGATGCTAGCGGGGGGAACCAAGAGACCCAGTACTTC.

Here the CDR3 reads CASSFLGGPPARTDTQYF. Written as DNA, the CDR3 is TGTGCCAGCAGCTTTTTGGGGGGGCCACCCGCCCGCACAGATACGCAGTATTTT. The chain employs TRBV11-1 and TRBJ2-3, with TRBD2 as a possible D gene (7 bases). Per germline, CDR1 SGHAT and CDR2 FQDESV (reference sequence). The germline V and J ends were trimmed by 3 bases and 1 base, with 20 bases remaining between them. This CDR3 is built from 18 residues.

This clonotype came up many times. The chain has TRBV5-1 and TRBJ2-3, with 7 bases lining up with TRBD2. Trimming cost V 3 bases and J 2 bases; bases outside gene matches: 12. CDR3 length: 17 amino acids. Germline V lookup: CDR1 SGHRS, CDR2 YFSETQ. The CDR3 protein is CASSSRPSGASTDTQYF. In DNA, the CDR3 is TGCGCCAGCAGCTCCCGACCTAGCGGAGCGTCCACAGATACGCAGTATTTT.

There are many counts of this clonotype. V is TRBV27 and J is TRBJ2-1; TRBD1 aligns across 7 bases. This CDR3 contains 15 residues. J lost 5 bases, V lost 3 bases, and 7 bases had no gene match. Per the germline V gene, CDR1 is MNHEY and CDR2 is SMNVEV (reference sequence). Written as DNA, the CDR3 is TGTGCCAGCAGTTTGAGGACAGGATCACACAATGAGCAGTTCTTC. Amino acid sequence: CASSLRTGSHNEQFF.

This clonotype was found once. The V gene is TRBV30, the J gene TRBJ2-1, with D possibly matching TRBD2 (5 bases). This CDR3 has 14 amino acids. Looked up from germline, CDR1 is GTSNPN and CDR2 is SVGIG (reference sequence). Trimming removed 2 bases at V and 6 bases at J, with 14 bases between. DNA for the CDR3: TGTGCCTGGAGTAGTAGGGAGAAATCCAATGAGCAGTTCTTC. It specifies CAWSSREKSNEQFF.

In this sample, this clonotype turned up many times. The chain employs TRBV6-2 or TRBV6-3 and TRBJ2-7; possibly TRBD2 for D (5 bases). CDR3 length: 13 amino acids. Trimming cost V 8 bases and J 2 bases, with 13 bases left between them. In germline, CDR1 is MNHEY, CDR2 SVGEGT. CDR3 coding DNA: TGTGCCAGCGTGGAGAGCGGTCCCTACGAGCAGTACTTC. It codes for CASVESGPYEQYF.

This clonotype was seen ten or more times. The CDR3 coding sequence is TGTGCCAGCAGTCTACGACTAGCGGGAAGGATAAACATTCAGTACTTC. Translating it yields CASSLRLAGRINIQYF. The chain recombines TRBV6-5 with TRBJ2-4, with 11 bases that match TRBD2. J gave up 6 bases and V 5 bases, and 9 bases lay outside the gene matches. Germline V CDR1 and CDR2: MNHEY, SVGAGI. The CDR3 loop spans 16 amino acids.

The chain is built from TRBV20-1 and TRBJ2-7, with 10 bases matching TRBD2. V trimming: 0 bases; J trimming: 0 bases; junction bases outside the gene matches: 8. Germline V gene sequence: CDR1 DFQATT, CDR2 SNEGSKA (reference sequence). The CDR3 length is 17 residues. The CDR3 protein is CSARDGLAGEGSYEQYF. The DNA of the CDR3 is TGCAGTGCTAGAGATGGGCTAGCGGGAGAGGGCTCCTACGAGCAGTACTTC.

This clonotype was seen ten or more times. The V and J genes are TRBV20-1 and TRBJ2-3; D unclear. This CDR3 has 13 amino acids. V lost 3 bases, J lost 6 bases, and 13 bases lay in between. From germline, CDR1 is DFQATT and CDR2 SNEGSKA (reference sequence). The CDR3: CSASKGPLDTQYF. The CDR3 coding sequence is TGCAGTGCTAGTAAGGGTCCCTTGGATACGCAGTATTTT.